The clone carrying this T cell receptor (beta chain) has more than one count but fewer than ten. The antigen is not known. The data belong to a study of shared clonotypes between healthy human individuals. Study-wide results and limits: Enrolling few donors narrowed the genetic and exposure-history diversity that was represented.

The genomic DNA of each subset was split evenly across several immunoSEQ plates. The DNA input per sorted-subset replicate PCR was roughly 210 ng, corresponding to some 30,000 T cell genomes. TCRdb's table, derived via immunoSEQ multiplex PCR, lists solely in-frame clones and lacks some. The sample shows about 1.1 million clones, 60% to 85% of them seen only once. Germline V CDR1 and CDR2: SNHLY, FYNNEI. This CDR3 has 15 amino acids. J was trimmed by 1 base and V by 6 bases; bases with no gene match: 5. This chain joins TRBV2 and TRBJ1-5; 8 bases align to TRBD1. The sequencing sample was made of memory CD4+ T cells from PBMCs. Subset meaning: CD45RA-negative fraction. The clonotype originates from a man in his late teens or twenties in good health. Some clones in this sample may be carry-over from other donors' samples. Here the CDR3 DNA reads TGTGCCAGCAGACAGGGGGAGGGAAGCAATCAGCCCCAGCATTTT. It codes for CASRQGEGSNQPQHF.